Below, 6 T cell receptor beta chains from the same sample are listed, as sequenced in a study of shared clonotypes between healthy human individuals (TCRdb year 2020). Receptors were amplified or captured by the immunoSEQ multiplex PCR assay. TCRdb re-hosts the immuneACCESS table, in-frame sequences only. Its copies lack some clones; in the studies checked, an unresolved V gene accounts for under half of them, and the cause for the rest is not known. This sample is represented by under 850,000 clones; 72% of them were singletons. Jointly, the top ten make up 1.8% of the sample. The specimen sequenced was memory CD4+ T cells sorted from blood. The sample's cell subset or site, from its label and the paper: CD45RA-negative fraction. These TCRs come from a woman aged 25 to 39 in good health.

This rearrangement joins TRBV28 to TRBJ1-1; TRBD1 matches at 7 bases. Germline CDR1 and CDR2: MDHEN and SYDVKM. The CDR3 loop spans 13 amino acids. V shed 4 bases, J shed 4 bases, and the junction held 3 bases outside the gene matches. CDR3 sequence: CASSSQGTTEAFF. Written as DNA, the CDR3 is TGTGCCAGCAGTTCACAGGGGACCACTGAAGCTTTCTTT. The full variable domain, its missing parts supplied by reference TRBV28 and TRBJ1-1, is DVKVTQSSRYLVKRTGEKVFLECVQDMDHENMFWYRQDPGLGLRLIYFSYDVKMKEKGDIPEGYSVSREKKERFSLILESASTNQTSMYLCASSSQGTTEAFFGQGTRLTVV.

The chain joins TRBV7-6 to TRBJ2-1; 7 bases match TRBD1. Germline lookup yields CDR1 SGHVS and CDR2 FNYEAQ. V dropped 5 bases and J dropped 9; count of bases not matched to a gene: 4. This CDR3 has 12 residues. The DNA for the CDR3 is TGTGCCAGCAGCCCGACAGGGATTGAGCAGTTCTTC. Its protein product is CASSPTGIEQFF.

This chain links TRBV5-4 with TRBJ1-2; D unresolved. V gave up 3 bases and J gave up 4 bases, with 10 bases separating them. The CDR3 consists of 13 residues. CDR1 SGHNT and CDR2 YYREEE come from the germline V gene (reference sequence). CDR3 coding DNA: TGTGCCAGCAGCTCCGACGTCTCCTATGGCTACACCTTC. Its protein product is CASSSDVSYGYTF.

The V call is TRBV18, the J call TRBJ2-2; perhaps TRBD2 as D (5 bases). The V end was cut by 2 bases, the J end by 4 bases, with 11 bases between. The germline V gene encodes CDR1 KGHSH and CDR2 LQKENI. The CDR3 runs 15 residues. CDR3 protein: CASSPDAAVTGELFF. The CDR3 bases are TGTGCCAGCTCACCAGACGCAGCGGTCACCGGGGAGCTGTTTTTT. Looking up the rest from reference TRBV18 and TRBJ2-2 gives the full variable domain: NAGVMQNPRHLVRRRGQEARLRCSPMKGHSHVYWYRQLPEEGLKFMVYLQKENIIDESGMPKERFSAEFPKEGPSILRIQQVVRGDSAAYFCASSPDAAVTGELFFGEGSRLTVL.

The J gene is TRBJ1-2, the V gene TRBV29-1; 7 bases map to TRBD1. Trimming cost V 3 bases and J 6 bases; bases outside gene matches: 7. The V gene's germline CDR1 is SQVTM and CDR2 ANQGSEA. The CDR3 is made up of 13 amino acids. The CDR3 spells CSVDNRGTDGYTF. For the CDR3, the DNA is TGCAGCGTTGACAACAGGGGAACGGATGGCTACACCTTC.

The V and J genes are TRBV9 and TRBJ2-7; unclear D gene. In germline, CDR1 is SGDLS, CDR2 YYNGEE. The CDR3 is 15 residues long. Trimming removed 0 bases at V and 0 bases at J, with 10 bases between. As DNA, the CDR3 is TGTGCCAGCAGCGTAGGGCCCGACGGCTCCTACGAGCAGTACTTC. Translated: CASSVGPDGSYEQYF.